This TCR beta chain was captured in a study of shared clonotypes between healthy human individuals. Across the whole study: Donor ages ranged 18 to 49 years: two women, a few men. Study findings and constraints: When naive CD4 clonotypes were compared across a few donors, around 5% were shared. Naive subsets typically showed greater estimated richness than memory subsets. An anticipated effect of sequencing depth on clonotype sharing among donors was recognized.

Only in-frame clones appear in the TCRdb table, and some are missing; sequencing was by immunoSEQ multiplex PCR. The table includes hundreds of thousands of clones, roughly 96% detected once. Naive-designated CD8 cells lacked CD45RO, were positively enriched for CCR7, and omitted terminally differentiated effector memory CD45RA+ cells. Regarding this clone: Its antigen is not known.

The length of the CDR3 is 14 residues. CDR1 and CDR2 (germline): LNHDA, SQIVND (reference sequence). V was trimmed by 0 bases and J by 6 bases, leaving 11 bases between them. The TCR originated in a woman aged 25 to 39 in good health. The sample taken for sequencing was naive CD8+ T cells sorted from blood. The chain carries TRBV19 and TRBJ1-1; D not certain. CDR3 loop: CASSIDVPGAEAFF. The CDR3 coding sequence is TGTGCCAGTAGTATAGACGTTCCGGGTGCTGAAGCTTTCTTT.